The present TCR beta chain was sequenced within a study of blood T cell repertoires in COVID-19. Across the whole study: COVID-19 samples from acute and convalescent phases originated in the United States, Italy and Spain. PBMCs, B-cell-depleted T cells, or T cells provided the cDNA or gDNA that made up the material.

Original methodology: Cell counts per sample came from amplifying reference gene primers. Only in-frame clones appear in the TCRdb table, and some are missing; sequencing was by immunoSEQ multiplex PCR. For V, J and clone size, that table is used; D and trimming come from the DNA. The sample records hundreds of thousands of clones, about 90% being singletons. This receptor was taken from a woman aged 18-29 years who had recovered from COVID-19. The sample taken for sequencing was peripheral blood.

The CDR3 DNA follows: TGTGCCAGCAGCCCAGGGTTTACGGACTATGGCTACACCTTC. It yields the protein CASSPGFTDYGYTF. The chain couples TRBV6-5 to TRBJ1-2; a possible D gene is TRBD1 (5 bases). Trimming shortened V by 6 bases and J by 3 bases, and 14 bases separated the two germline ends. The germline gives CDR1 MNHEY, CDR2 SVGAGI. The CDR3 has 14 residues.